The rows below give T cell receptor beta chains drawn from one sample of a study of beta chain features in type 1 diabetes. Produced via immunoSEQ multiplex PCR; TCRdb's table is partial and in-frame only. Found here are about 260,000 clones, 68% of them singletons; the top ten hold almost 0.055%. The sample was naive CD4+ T cells from blood. These receptors were collected from a man aged 25 to 40 in good health. The CDR3 runs from the conserved cysteine through the conserved F or W. D genes are given only for firm matches. Clone sizes are given selectively: once, few, many, or a class where the clone is expanded.

V gene	J gene	D gene	clone size	CDR3 protein	CDR3 DNA
TRBV2	TRBJ2-1	.	once	CASSRQVEQFF	TGTGCCAGCAGTAGACAGGTAGAGCAGTTCTTC
TRBV27	TRBJ1-2	.	.	CASSLTNRLLYGYTF	TGTGCCAGCAGTTTAACGAACCGTCTGCTCTATGGCTACACCTTC
TRBV5-1	TRBJ2-5	.	.	CASSSGQPQETQYF	TGCGCCAGCAGCTCTGGACAGCCCCAAGAGACCCAGTACTTC
TRBV5-1	TRBJ2-7	.	.	CASSSDLYEQYF	TGCGCCAGCAGCTCGGATCTCTACGAGCAGTACTTC
TRBV9	TRBJ2-3	TRBD2	.	CASSVELAGLADTQYF	TGTGCCAGCAGCGTAGAGTTAGCGGGATTGGCAGATACGCAGTATTTT
TRBV30	TRBJ2-1	TRBD2	few	CACLSGLAGENEQFF	TGTGCCTGCCTCTCGGGCCTAGCGGGAGAAAATGAGCAGTTCTTC
TRBV7-2	TRBJ1-1	.	.	CASSFSPGRTEAFF	TGTGCCAGCAGCTTCTCGCCGGGGAGGACTGAAGCTTTCTTT
TRBV9	TRBJ2-5	.	once	CASSVAGETQYF	TGTGCCAGCAGCGTAGCGGGGGAGACCCAGTACTTC
TRBV19	TRBJ2-5	.	.	CASSISKETQYF	TGTGCCAGTAGTATCAGTAAAGAGACCCAGTACTTC
TRBV5-1	TRBJ2-2	TRBD2	.	CASSLGLASTGELFF	TGCGCCAGCAGCTTGGGACTAGCCTCCACCGGGGAGCTGTTTTTT
TRBV10-3	TRBJ2-7	.	.	CAISESQLLSYEQYF	TGTGCCATCAGTGAGTCTCAGTTACTCTCCTACGAGCAGTACTTC
TRBV29-1	TRBJ2-1	TRBD1	.	CSVHRGNNEQFF	TGCAGCGTTCACAGGGGAAACAATGAGCAGTTCTTC
TRBV6-5	TRBJ1-2	.	once	CASSRGANYGYTF	TGTGCCAGCAGCCGGGGAGCTAACTATGGCTACACCTTC
TRBV11-2	TRBJ2-5	TRBD2	once	CASSVSGRAETQYF	TGTGCCAGCAGCGTTAGCGGGAGGGCCGAGACCCAGTACTTC
TRBV29-1	TRBJ2-5	TRBD1	.	CSVDRGQETQYF	TGCAGCGTAGACAGGGGGCAAGAGACCCAGTACTTC
TRBV29-1	TRBJ2-1	.	few	CSVDRLKYEQFF	TGCAGCGTTGACAGACTCAAATATGAGCAGTTCTTC
TRBV7-2	TRBJ2-1	TRBD1	.	CASTGQGAQFF	TGTGCCAGCACCGGACAGGGGGCGCAGTTCTTC
TRBV28	TRBJ2-1	TRBD2	.	CASSSLAARTYNEQFF	TGTGCCAGCAGTTCGCTAGCGGCCAGGACCTACAATGAGCAGTTCTTC
TRBV15	TRBJ2-5	.	.	CATSRDLGVEETQYF	TGTGCCACCAGCAGAGATCTAGGTGTGGAAGAGACCCAGTACTTC
TRBV19	TRBJ2-1	TRBD2	once	CASSNPTSGRVSYNEQFF	TGTGCCAGTAGTAACCCGACTAGCGGGAGAGTCTCCTACAATGAGCAGTTCTTC
TRBV14	TRBJ2-1	.	.	CASSQVALGNLFF	.
TRBV6-6	TRBJ2-1	.	once	CASTDPGRGAYNEQFF	TGTGCCAGCACCGACCCTGGGAGGGGGGCCTACAATGAGCAGTTCTTC
TRBV9	TRBJ1-5	.	few	CASSYRARRGNQPQHF	TGTGCCAGCAGTTACAGGGCGCGCAGGGGCAATCAGCCCCAGCATTTT
TRBV5-6	TRBJ2-2	.	.	CASREYSANTGELFF	TGTGCCAGCAGAGAATATTCCGCGAACACCGGGGAGCTGTTTTTT
TRBV2	TRBJ1-1	.	.	CASSVENTEAFF	TGTGCCAGCAGTGTTGAGAACACTGAAGCTTTCTTT
TRBV30	TRBJ2-5	.	.	CAWSDDTAGTQYF	TGTGCCTGGAGCGACGACACGGCCGGGACCCAGTACTTC
TRBV7-9	TRBJ2-2	TRBD1	.	CASSQRRDRGAGELFF	TGTGCCAGCAGCCAGCGACGGGACAGAGGAGCAGGGGAGCTGTTTTTT
TRBV30	TRBJ2-6	.	.	CAWSVQLSGANVLTF	TGTGCCTGGAGTGTACAACTCTCTGGGGCCAACGTCCTGACTTTC
TRBV6-1	TRBJ2-1	TRBD1	.	CATRDRSYNEQFF	TGTGCCACCCGGGACAGGAGCTACAATGAGCAGTTCTTC
TRBV7-2	TRBJ2-5	TRBD1	few	CASSLDRGREETQYF	TGTGCCAGCAGCTTAGACAGGGGGCGCGAGGAGACCCAGTACTTC
TRBV11-2	TRBJ2-3	TRBD2	.	CASSLGTSGRADTQYF	TGTGCCAGCAGCTTAGGGACTAGCGGGAGAGCAGATACGCAGTATTTT
TRBV7-2	TRBJ2-3	TRBD2	.	CASSPRAGVGDTQYF	TGTGCCAGCAGCCCCCGAGCGGGAGTCGGGGATACGCAGTATTTT
TRBV4-1	TRBJ2-2	.	.	CASRHTKTNTGELFF	TGCGCCAGCAGGCATACCAAAACGAACACCGGGGAGCTGTTTTTT
TRBV7-2	TRBJ2-7	TRBD2	.	CASSLVGGSSYEQYF	TGTGCCAGCAGCTTAGTCGGCGGGAGCTCCTACGAGCAGTACTTC
TRBV7-2	TRBJ2-7	.	.	CASSFDGHSYEQYF	TGTGCCAGCAGCTTCGACGGGCACTCCTACGAGCAGTACTTC
TRBV2	TRBJ1-6	TRBD1	.	CASRVTGSLHF	TGTGCCAGCAGAGTGACAGGGTCCCTCCACTTT
TRBV5-1	TRBJ1-1	.	.	CASSLGQDSSEAFF	TGCGCCAGCAGCTTGGGTCAGGATTCCTCTGAAGCTTTCTTT
TRBV4-3	TRBJ2-5	TRBD2	.	CASSQGTSGRPWGETQYF	TGCGCCAGCAGCCAAGGGACTAGCGGGAGGCCCTGGGGAGAGACCCAGTACTTC
TRBV6-6	TRBJ2-1	.	.	CASSLPTLEQFF	TGTGCCAGCAGTCTCCCTACATTGGAGCAGTTCTTC
TRBV29-1	TRBJ2-7	.	.	CSVATSESEQYF	TGCAGCGTTGCTACTAGTGAGAGCGAGCAGTACTTC
TRBV29-1	TRBJ2-1	TRBD1	.	CSVVGQARGEQFF	TGCAGCGTTGTGGGACAGGCGCGGGGTGAGCAGTTCTTC
TRBV9	TRBJ2-7	TRBD1	.	CASTEGAFSYEQYF	TGTGCCAGCACTGAGGGGGCCTTCTCCTACGAGCAGTACTTC